The 21 T cell receptor beta chains below come from one sample, sequenced in a study of early T cells in non-severe SARS-CoV-2 infection (dated by TCRdb to the early 2020s). The method behind the library was 5' RACE. TCRdb lists the instrument as NextSeq 500. TCRdb handled the public reads itself, with Q25 trimming in fastp and clone calling in MiXCR, and kept productive beta chains. Rows are unified per CDR3 protein, each entry keeping the most common DNA and genes. This sample gives 36,000 or so distinct CDR3 sequences in total; roughly 4.2% of them show up just once. Approximately 5.8% of the sample is taken by the ten largest. Source material: whole blood. The source of these receptors is an adult who was a healthcare worker with PCR-confirmed SARS-CoV-2 infection or an uninfected control (not recorded which).

In this sample, this clonotype turned up many times. The rearrangement links TRBV7-6 to TRBJ1-5; D might be TRBD1 (6 bases). The length of the CDR3 is 17 residues. With 1 base removed from V and 4 bases from J, the gap between germline ends came to 17 bases. CDR1 is SGHVS, CDR2 FNYEAQ, per germline. The CDR3 region has the DNA TGTGCCAGCAGCTTAGAAGGGGGAGGGGACCCAAATCAGCCCCAGCATTTT. It codes for CASSLEGGGDPNQPQHF.

This clonotype was seen repeatedly, ten times or more. The chain is built from TRBV5-4 and TRBJ1-5; D call uncertain. This CDR3 is 13 amino acids long. Trimming stripped 4 bases from V and 7 bases from J, with 12 bases between. Germline assignment: CDR1 SGHNT and CDR2 YYREEE (reference sequence). The CDR3 DNA sequence: TGTGCCAGCAGCCTCGACCCGGGGCAGCCCCAGCATTTT. Protein: CASSLDPGQPQHF.

This clonotype has a count of ten or more. J is TRBJ1-2 and V is TRBV18; 9 nucleotides match TRBD1. The J segment lost 4 bases and the V segment lost 6 bases, leaving 12 bases of the junction unmatched. In germline, CDR1 is KGHSH, CDR2 LQKENI. The CDR3 is made up of 16 amino acids. This chain's CDR3 is CASSPVPQGAGYGYTF. Here the CDR3 DNA reads TGTGCCAGCTCTCCTGTCCCACAGGGGGCAGGCTATGGCTACACCTTC.

This clonotype was recorded many times. This chain joins TRBV7-3 and TRBJ2-5, with TRBD1 identical over 8 bases. Germline-derived CDR1 and CDR2 are SGHTA and FQGTGA. This CDR3 contains 14 residues. J was trimmed by 1 base and V by 5 bases; bases with no gene match: 3. The CDR3 is CASSQTGAQETQYF. CDR3 bases: TGTGCCAGCAGCCAGACAGGGGCCCAAGAGACCCAGTACTTC.

The J gene is TRBJ2-7, the V gene TRBV5-4, with 10 bases matching TRBD2. The CDR3 has 15 residues. CDR1 SGHNT and CDR2 YYREEE come from the germline V gene (reference sequence). Trimming at V came to 3 bases and at J to 3 bases, leaving 6 bases not matched to a gene. The CDR3 nucleotides are TGTGCCAGCAGCTCGAAAACTAGCGGGAACTACGAGCAGTACTTC. Its translation is CASSSKTSGNYEQYF.

This clonotype was detected ten times or more. The genes are TRBV7-9 and TRBJ2-1, with D perhaps given as TRBD1 or TRBD2 (5 bases each). CDR1 and CDR2 (germline): SEHNR, FQNEAQ (reference sequence). V lost 5 bases and J 7 bases, leaving 18 bases between the germline ends. The CDR3 runs 15 residues. The CDR3 nucleotides read TGTGCCAGCAGCGTACGAGGGGATACTAGTAATGAGCAGTTCTTC. This translates into CASSVRGDTSNEQFF. Full variable domain (missing parts from reference TRBV7-9 and TRBJ2-1): DTGVSQNPRHKITKRGQNVTFRCDPISEHNRLYWYRQTLGQGPEFLTYFQNEAQLEKSRLLSDRFSAERPKGSFSTLEIQRTEQGDSAMYLCASSVRGDTSNEQFFGPGTRLTVL.

The rearrangement uses TRBV11-2 and TRBJ2-2; 10 nucleotides align to TRBD2. The CDR3 loop spans 16 amino acids. Germline values: CDR1 SGHAT, CDR2 FQNNGV. V lost 5 bases to trimming and J lost 2 bases; unmatched junction nucleotides: 5. CDR3 loop: CASSPGLAVNTGELFF. Here the CDR3 DNA reads TGTGCCAGCAGCCCCGGACTAGCGGTAAACACCGGGGAGCTGTTTTTT.

There are many counts of this clonotype. The chain recombines TRBV3-1 with TRBJ2-5; D gene uncertain. The germline V and J ends were trimmed by 4 bases and 0 bases, with 3 bases remaining between them. The germline V gene has CDR1 LGHDT and CDR2 YNNKEL (reference sequence). This CDR3 has 12 amino acids. The CDR3 protein is CASSPYQETQYF. In DNA, the CDR3 is TGTGCCAGCAGCCCTTACCAAGAGACCCAGTACTTC.

This clonotype was counted many times. V usage is TRBV9 and J usage is TRBJ1-6; the D gene is possibly TRBD1 (6 bases). Trimming cost V 4 bases and J 0 bases, with 14 bases left between them. This CDR3 spans 17 amino acids. The germline CDR1 and CDR2 sequences are SGDLS and YYNGEE. The DNA for the CDR3 is TGTGCCAGCAGCCCCTGGGGGGCGAGCTCCTATAATTCACCCCTCCACTTT. Its protein product is CASSPWGASSYNSPLHF.

This clonotype has at least ten counts. V gene TRBV12-3 or TRBV12-4 combines with J gene TRBJ2-2; D gene ambiguous. The CDR3 is 14 residues long. Trimming took 7 bases from V and 5 from J, leaving 14 bases between them. The CDR3 DNA follows: TGTGCCAGCAACCACCCCCCCGCTACCGGGGAGCTGTTTTTT. Its translation: CASNHPPATGELFF.

This clonotype was seen repeatedly, ten times or more. V and J are TRBV5-4 and TRBJ2-1, with D perhaps TRBD2 (5 bases). CDR3 size: 12 residues. V shed 4 bases and J shed 6 bases, with 8 bases lying between them. The germline V gene encodes CDR1 SGHNT and CDR2 YYREEE (reference sequence). DNA of the CDR3: TGTGCCAGCAGCCGAACTAGCAATGAGCAGTTCTTC. Translation gives CASSRTSNEQFF.

This clonotype was detected ten times or more. The J gene is TRBJ2-3, the V gene TRBV5-1; no firm D call. The germline gives CDR1 SGHRS, CDR2 YFSETQ. V dropped 2 bases and J dropped 2 bases, with 15 bases sitting between them. The CDR3 is made up of 16 amino acids. The CDR3 sequence: CASSLIGDSYTDTQYF. Here the CDR3 DNA reads TGCGCCAGCAGCTTAATCGGCGACTCGTACACAGATACGCAGTATTTT.

This clonotype occurred many times. V usage is TRBV5-1 and J usage is TRBJ2-5, with 12 bases matching TRBD2. The CDR3 covers 16 residues. The V and J ends lost 4 bases and 4 bases, in that order; junction bases with no gene match: 8. CDR1 is SGHRS and CDR2 is YFSETQ in the germline V gene. The CDR3, as DNA: TGCGCCAGCAGCCAACTCCCTAGCGGGGGGGTAGAGACCCAGTACTTC. This translates into CASSQLPSGGVETQYF.

This clonotype has a count of ten or more. The CDR3 reads CASRSTRYSTDTQYF. In DNA, the CDR3 is TGTGCCAGCAGATCCACTAGATATAGCACAGATACGCAGTATTTT. This sequence joins TRBV6-6 and TRBJ2-3; a possible D gene is TRBD2 (5 bases). The CDR3 totals 15 residues. V was clipped by 6 bases and J by 0 bases, with 13 bases between them. The germline gives CDR1 MNHNY, CDR2 SVGAGI (reference sequence).

This clonotype has a handful of counts. This chain joins TRBV12-3 or TRBV12-4 and TRBJ2-1; weak D call: TRBD2 (6 bases). This CDR3 comprises 15 residues. Trimming took 3 bases from V and 1 from J, leaving 10 bases between them. Written as DNA, the CDR3 is TGTGCCAGCAGTTTGGCCGGGACTTCCTACAATGAGCAGTTCTTC. Protein: CASSLAGTSYNEQFF.

This clonotype has a count of ten or more. The CDR3 loop reads CSASVTSTDTQYF. The CDR3 DNA follows: TGCAGTGCTAGCGTAACTAGCACAGATACGCAGTATTTT. The chain uses TRBV20-1 and TRBJ2-3; unclear D gene. V shed 3 bases and J shed 0 bases, with 7 bases lying between them. CDR1 is DFQATT and CDR2 is SNEGSKA in the germline V gene (reference sequence). This CDR3 spans 13 amino acids.

This clonotype was detected ten times or more. This chain connects TRBV7-6 to TRBJ2-7; maybe TRBD1 (5 bases). Germline CDR1 is SGHVS and CDR2 is FNYEAQ. This CDR3 is built from 13 residues. The germline V and J ends were trimmed by 1 base and 4 bases, with 8 bases remaining between them. CDR3 sequence (DNA): TGTGCCAGCAGCTTAGGGGCAGGGTACGAGCAGTACTTC. This gives the protein CASSLGAGYEQYF.

This clonotype was observed many times. The chain uses TRBV7-3 and TRBJ2-1; 7 bases are a match to TRBD1. Germline V CDR1 and CDR2: SGHTA, FQGTGA. CDR3 size: 18 residues. V was clipped by 0 bases and J by 0 bases; unmatched bases: 8. CDR3 DNA: TGTGCCAGCAGCTTAACAGGGGGCAGGACGAGCTCCTACAATGAGCAGTTCTTC. It codes for CASSLTGGRTSSYNEQFF.

This clonotype was found many times. The chain couples TRBV18 to TRBJ1-1; 11 nucleotides line up with TRBD1. CDR1 and CDR2 from the germline V gene are KGHSH and LQKENI. The CDR3 covers 14 residues. Trimming removed 3 bases from V and 4 bases from J; junction bases left unmatched: 1. In DNA form, the CDR3 reads TGTGCCAGCTCACCGGGACAGGGGGTCACTGAAGCTTTCTTT. Translated: CASSPGQGVTEAFF.

This clonotype appeared many times. This sequence joins TRBV11-3 and TRBJ2-2; 9 nucleotides align to TRBD2. Trimming at V came to 5 bases and at J to 4 bases, leaving 8 bases not matched to a gene. This CDR3 has 16 residues. CDR1 SGHNT and CDR2 YENEEA come from the germline V gene. The chain's CDR3 is CASSLSRTSATGELFF. DNA for the CDR3: TGTGCCAGCAGCCTAAGTAGGACTAGCGCCACCGGGGAGCTGTTTTTT.

This clonotype was recorded many times. The chain joins TRBV7-9 to TRBJ2-7; 8 bases are shared with TRBD1. The CDR3 extends over 13 amino acids. With V trimmed by 7 bases and J by 2 bases, 4 bases remained unmatched. Germline values: CDR1 SEHNR, CDR2 FQNEAQ (reference sequence). CDR3 sequence: CASTGGRAYEQYF. The CDR3 nucleotides read TGTGCCAGCACAGGGGGCCGCGCCTACGAGCAGTACTTC.